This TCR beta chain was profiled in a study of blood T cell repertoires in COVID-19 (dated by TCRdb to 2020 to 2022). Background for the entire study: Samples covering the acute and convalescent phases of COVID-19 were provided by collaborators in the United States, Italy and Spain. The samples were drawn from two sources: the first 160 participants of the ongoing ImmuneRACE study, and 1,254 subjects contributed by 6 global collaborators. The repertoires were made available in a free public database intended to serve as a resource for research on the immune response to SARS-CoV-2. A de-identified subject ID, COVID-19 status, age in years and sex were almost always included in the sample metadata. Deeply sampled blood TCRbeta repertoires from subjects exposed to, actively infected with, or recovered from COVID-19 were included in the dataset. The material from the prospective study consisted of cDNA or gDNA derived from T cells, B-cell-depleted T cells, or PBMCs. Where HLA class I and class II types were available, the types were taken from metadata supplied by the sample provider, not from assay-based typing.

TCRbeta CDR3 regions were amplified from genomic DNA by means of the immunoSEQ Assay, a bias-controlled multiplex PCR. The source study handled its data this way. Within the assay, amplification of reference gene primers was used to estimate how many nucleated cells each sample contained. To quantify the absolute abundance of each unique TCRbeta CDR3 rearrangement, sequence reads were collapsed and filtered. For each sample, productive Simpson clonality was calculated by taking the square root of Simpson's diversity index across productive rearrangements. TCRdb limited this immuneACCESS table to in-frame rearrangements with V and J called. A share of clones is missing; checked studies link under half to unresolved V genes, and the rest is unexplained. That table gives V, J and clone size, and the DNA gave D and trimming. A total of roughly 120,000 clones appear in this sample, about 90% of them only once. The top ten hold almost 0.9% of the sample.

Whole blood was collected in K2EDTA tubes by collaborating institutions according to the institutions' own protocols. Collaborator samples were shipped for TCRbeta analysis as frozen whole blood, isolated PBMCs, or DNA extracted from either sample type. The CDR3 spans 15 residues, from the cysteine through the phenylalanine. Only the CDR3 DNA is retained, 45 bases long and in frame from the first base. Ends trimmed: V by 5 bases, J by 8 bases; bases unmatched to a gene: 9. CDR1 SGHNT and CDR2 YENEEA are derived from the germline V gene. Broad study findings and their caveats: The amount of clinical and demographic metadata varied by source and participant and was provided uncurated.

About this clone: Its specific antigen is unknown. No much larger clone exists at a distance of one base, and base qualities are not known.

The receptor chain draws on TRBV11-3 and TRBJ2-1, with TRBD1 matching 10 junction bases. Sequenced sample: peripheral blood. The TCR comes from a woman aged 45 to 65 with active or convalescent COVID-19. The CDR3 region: CASSDRDRGSDEQFF. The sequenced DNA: TGTGCCAGCAGCGACCGGGACAGGGGAAGTGATGAGCAGTTCTTC.